The TCR beta chain described here comes from a study of blood T cell repertoires in COVID-19. Study as a whole: Sample material is recorded as cDNA or gDNA derived from T cells, B-cell-depleted T cells, or PBMCs.

In the original analysis: Counts of nucleated cells, estimated from reference gene primer amplification, were obtained. TCRdb's copy holds only in-frame clones and misses some; the assay was immunoSEQ multiplex PCR. V and J calls plus clone size are reproduced from that table; the DNA served to infer D and trimming. The sample lists some 150,000 clones, roughly nine tenths occurring once. The CDR3 is 13 amino acids. This chain uses TRBV21-1 with TRBJ1-4. TRBV21-1 is reported as a pseudogene. This clonotype was obtained from a woman aged 55 to 70 with active or convalescent COVID-19. The source material was peripheral blood. CDR3 DNA sequence: TGTGCCAGCAGGACACGGGATGCTGAAAAACTGTTTTTT. Protein sequence: CASRTRDAEKLFF.